This T cell receptor (beta chain) was captured by sequencing in a study of blood T cell repertoires in COVID-19. Whole-study context: Italy, Spain and the United States were the sources of the convalescent and acute COVID-19 samples.

Original processing methods: Estimated nucleated cell counts came from reference gene primer amplification. Generated by immunoSEQ multiplex PCR, the TCRdb table keeps only in-frame clones and is missing some. The DNA was the basis for D and trimming; V, J and clone size are from that table. The profile shows about 210,000 clones, about 88% of them singletons. The receptor comes from a woman in her thirties or forties with acute or convalescent COVID-19. The specimen sequenced was peripheral blood.

Here the CDR3 DNA reads TGTGCCAGCAGACCCCCCGGGACTAGCGGGGGGTCCCAAGAGACCCAGTACTTC. It yields the protein CASRPPGTSGGSQETQYF. This rearrangement joins TRBV5-4 to TRBJ2-5; 15 nucleotides match TRBD2. Germline values: CDR1 SGHNT, CDR2 YYREEE (reference sequence). With 5 bases clipped from V and 1 base from J, the junction kept 9 bases outside the gene matches. The CDR3 spans 18 residues.